The rows below give T cell receptor beta chains drawn from one sample of a study of PD-1 blockade in classical Hodgkin lymphoma. Libraries were prepared by immunoSEQ multiplex PCR; TCRdb keeps only in-frame clonotypes and omits some of them. The sample contains roughly 61,000 clones, roughly nine tenths of which appear only once. Material: peripheral blood mononuclear cells (PBMCs), obtained at baseline. The receptors were gathered from a human donor with classical Hodgkin lymphoma. CDR3s include the opening cysteine and the closing phenylalanine or tryptophan. D genes are given only for firm matches. Not all rows give a size; the values are once, few, many and, for expanded clones, a class.

clone_size: .
d_call: .
v_call: TRBV7-2
j_call: TRBJ2-1
cdr3_nt: TGTGCCAGCAGCTTAGTTCCCGGGTACAATGAGCAGTTCTTC
cdr3_aa: CASSLVPGYNEQFF

clone_size: .
d_call: .
v_call: TRBV7-9
j_call: TRBJ2-7
cdr3_nt: TGTGCCAGCAGCTTAAACCCAGGCGAGCAGTACTTC
cdr3_aa: CASSLNPGEQYF

clone_size: .
d_call: TRBD1
v_call: TRBV6-5
j_call: TRBJ2-1
cdr3_nt: TGTGCCAGCAGTCCGGACAGGGATCCTGGTGAGCAGTTCTTC
cdr3_aa: CASSPDRDPGEQFF

clone_size: .
d_call: .
v_call: TRBV5-4
j_call: TRBJ2-1
cdr3_nt: TGTGCCAGCAGCTTCGGGGGTCCTTCCTACAATGAGCAGTTCTTC
cdr3_aa: CASSFGGPSYNEQFF

clone_size: once
d_call: .
v_call: TRBV27
j_call: TRBJ1-1
cdr3_nt: TGTGCCAGCAGTTTATCTTGGCAGGGACAAGCTTTCTTT
cdr3_aa: CASSLSWQGQAFF

clone_size: .
d_call: TRBD2
v_call: TRBV10-2
j_call: TRBJ2-4
cdr3_nt: TGCGCCTGCCCTAGCGGGGAGCCCAAAAACATTCAGTACTTC
cdr3_aa: CACPSGEPKNIQYF

clone_size: .
d_call: .
v_call: TRBV5-6
j_call: TRBJ2-7
cdr3_nt: TGTGCCAGCAGCTTTTCTAGCGTTATCTACGAGCAGTACTTC
cdr3_aa: CASSFSSVIYEQYF

clone_size: .
d_call: .
v_call: TRBV29-1
j_call: TRBJ1-5
cdr3_nt: TGCAGCGTCACAACGGGAGATTATAGACAGCCCCAGCATTTT
cdr3_aa: CSVTTGDYRQPQHF

clone_size: once
d_call: TRBD1
v_call: TRBV7-4
j_call: TRBJ2-3
cdr3_nt: TGTGCCAGCAGCCGCCCCGGGACAGCCTGTAGGGATACGCAGTATTTT
cdr3_aa: CASSRPGTACRDTQYF

clone_size: .
d_call: TRBD2
v_call: TRBV5-4
j_call: TRBJ2-7
cdr3_nt: TGTGCCAGCAGCTCCAGCGGGGGGGATTACGAGCAGTACTTC
cdr3_aa: CASSSSGGDYEQYF

clone_size: .
d_call: TRBD1
v_call: TRBV7-9
j_call: TRBJ1-2
cdr3_nt: TGTGCCAGCAGCTTGTCCGGGACAGTTAACTATGGCTACACCTTC
cdr3_aa: CASSLSGTVNYGYTF

clone_size: .
d_call: .
v_call: TRBV2
j_call: TRBJ2-2
cdr3_nt: TGTGCCAGCAGCGTCCGGGACACGGTTCATCGCGGGGAGCTGTTTTTT
cdr3_aa: CASSVRDTVHRGELFF

clone_size: .
d_call: .
v_call: TRBV13
j_call: TRBJ1-5
cdr3_nt: TGCGCCAGCAGCCAAGGGGGGCTAGGAGACAATCAGCCCCAGCATTTT
cdr3_aa: CASSQGGLGDNQPQHF

clone_size: .
d_call: TRBD2
v_call: TRBV27
j_call: TRBJ2-7
cdr3_nt: TGTGCCAGCAGCCTCGGGGGGGATACCTACGAGCAGTACTTC
cdr3_aa: CASSLGGDTYEQYF

clone_size: .
d_call: .
v_call: TRBV6-5
j_call: TRBJ2-7
cdr3_nt: TGTGCCAGCAGCCCAGGGGCGTACTCCTACGAGCAGTACTTC
cdr3_aa: CASSPGAYSYEQYF

clone_size: .
d_call: .
v_call: TRBV11-2
j_call: TRBJ2-7
cdr3_nt: TGTGCCAGCAGCTTAAGATCCCTCGAGCAGTACTTC
cdr3_aa: CASSLRSLEQYF

clone_size: .
d_call: TRBD2
v_call: TRBV18
j_call: TRBJ2-3
cdr3_nt: TGTGCCAGCTCACTGACGACTAGCGGGGGAACAGATACGCAGTATTTT
cdr3_aa: CASSLTTSGGTDTQYF

clone_size: .
d_call: .
v_call: TRBV29-1
j_call: TRBJ1-1
cdr3_nt: TGCAGCGTTGCTAAAGACAGCAATACTGAAGCTTTCTTT
cdr3_aa: CSVAKDSNTEAFF

clone_size: .
d_call: .
v_call: TRBV25-1
j_call: TRBJ1-6
cdr3_nt: TGTGCCAGCACCCCCGGGGCATATAATTCACCCCTCCACTTT
cdr3_aa: CASTPGAYNSPLHF

clone_size: .
d_call: .
v_call: TRBV9
j_call: TRBJ2-7
cdr3_nt: TGTGCCAGCAGCGTAGTTGTGGTTGGCGAGCAGTACTTC
cdr3_aa: CASSVVVVGEQYF

clone_size: .
d_call: .
v_call: TRBV7-2
j_call: TRBJ1-5
cdr3_nt: TGTGCCAGCAGCACCACAGGGTTTGGTCAGCCCCAGCATTTT
cdr3_aa: CASSTTGFGQPQHF

clone_size: .
d_call: TRBD2
v_call: TRBV7-6
j_call: TRBJ2-1
cdr3_nt: TGTGCCAGCAGCCCCCGAGCGGGGGGCACGGATGAGCAGTTCTTC
cdr3_aa: CASSPRAGGTDEQFF

clone_size: .
d_call: .
v_call: TRBV7-3
j_call: TRBJ2-1
cdr3_nt: TGTGCCAGCAGCGAAACGGGGCCGGGCAATGAGCAGTTCTTC
cdr3_aa: CASSETGPGNEQFF

clone_size: .
d_call: TRBD1
v_call: TRBV10-3
j_call: TRBJ1-4
cdr3_nt: TGTGCCATCAGTTCCGGGACAGTCTCTGAAAAACTGTTTTTT
cdr3_aa: CAISSGTVSEKLFF

clone_size: .
d_call: .
v_call: TRBV19
j_call: TRBJ1-1
cdr3_nt: TGTGCCAGTAGTACCTCACGAACAGCTTTGGACACTGAAGCTTTCTTT
cdr3_aa: CASSTSRTALDTEAFF

clone_size: .
d_call: TRBD2
v_call: TRBV27
j_call: TRBJ2-7
cdr3_nt: TGTGCCAGCAGTCCAAATCCTAGCGGGGGATCCTACGAGCAGTACTTC
cdr3_aa: CASSPNPSGGSYEQYF

clone_size: .
d_call: TRBD1
v_call: TRBV19
j_call: TRBJ1-3
cdr3_nt: TGTGCCAGTAGTAAAGGACAGGACTCTGGAAACACCATATATTTT
cdr3_aa: CASSKGQDSGNTIYF

clone_size: .
d_call: TRBD2
v_call: TRBV11-2
j_call: TRBJ2-3
cdr3_nt: TGTGCCAGCAGCCCCATTCGAGGGAGGGATCCAGATACGCAGTATTTT
cdr3_aa: CASSPIRGRDPDTQYF

clone_size: few
d_call: TRBD1
v_call: TRBV14
j_call: TRBJ1-3
cdr3_nt: TGTGCCACGACAGGGTCTGGAAACACCATATATTTT
cdr3_aa: CATTGSGNTIYF

clone_size: .
d_call: TRBD1
v_call: TRBV27
j_call: TRBJ2-7
cdr3_nt: TGTGCCAGCAGTTTTACAGGGGGGCTCTACGAGCAGTACTTC
cdr3_aa: CASSFTGGLYEQYF

clone_size: once
d_call: TRBD1
v_call: TRBV5-1
j_call: TRBJ2-7
cdr3_nt: TGCGCCAGCAGCCGGGACAGGTTGGTCGAGCAGTACTTC
cdr3_aa: CASSRDRLVEQYF

clone_size: .
d_call: .
v_call: TRBV5-4
j_call: TRBJ1-2
cdr3_nt: TGTGCCAGCAGCGGGGAGGGGGGTGGCTACACCTTC
cdr3_aa: CASSGEGGGYTF

clone_size: once
d_call: .
v_call: TRBV7-9
j_call: TRBJ2-3
cdr3_nt: TGTGCCAGCAGCTTCGGGGACGAAACAGATACGCAGTATTTT
cdr3_aa: CASSFGDETDTQYF

clone_size: .
d_call: .
v_call: TRBV19
j_call: TRBJ1-5
cdr3_nt: TGTGCCAGTAGTATTCGGACCGAGCTTCCAAATCAGCCCCAGCATTTT
cdr3_aa: CASSIRTELPNQPQHF

clone_size: .
d_call: TRBD1
v_call: TRBV6-1
j_call: TRBJ1-4
cdr3_nt: TGTGCCAGCAGTGAGCCCCCCGGACAGGTGCGCTTT
cdr3_aa: CASSEPPGQVRF

clone_size: .
d_call: .
v_call: TRBV7-8
j_call: TRBJ2-7
cdr3_nt: TGTGCCAGCAGCTTAGACCCAGGGATGATCGAGCAGTACTTC
cdr3_aa: CASSLDPGMIEQYF

clone_size: .
d_call: .
v_call: TRBV7-9
j_call: TRBJ2-7
cdr3_nt: TGTGCCAGCAGCCCCGCCCGGAGCTACGAGCAGTACTTC
cdr3_aa: CASSPARSYEQYF

clone_size: .
d_call: .
v_call: TRBV10-2
j_call: TRBJ2-7
cdr3_nt: TGCGCCAGCAGTGAGTATGGAGAGCAGTACTTC
cdr3_aa: CASSEYGEQYF

clone_size: .
d_call: TRBD1
v_call: TRBV7-9
j_call: TRBJ1-2
cdr3_nt: TGTGCCAGCAGCGCTTTCCGGGACAGGGGCGGAGGCTACACCTTC
cdr3_aa: CASSAFRDRGGGYTF

clone_size: .
d_call: TRBD1
v_call: TRBV27
j_call: TRBJ2-7
cdr3_nt: TGTGCCAGCAGTATATCCCGGACAGGCTCCTACGAGCAGTACTTC
cdr3_aa: CASSISRTGSYEQYF

clone_size: .
d_call: .
v_call: TRBV6-5
j_call: TRBJ2-2
cdr3_nt: TGTGCCAGCAGGGAGTTGGCGAACACCGGGGAGCTGTTTTTT
cdr3_aa: CASRELANTGELFF

clone_size: .
d_call: TRBD2
v_call: TRBV11-2
j_call: TRBJ2-1
cdr3_nt: TGTGCCAGCAGCTTCCGACTAGCGCCACTCATAGAGCAGTTCTTC
cdr3_aa: CASSFRLAPLIEQFF